Following are 30 T cell receptor beta chains from one sample sequenced in a study of chemoradiotherapy in HPV16-positive cancers. Sequencing used immunoSEQ multiplex PCR; TCRdb keeps in-frame clones, though not all of them. The top ten clones hold roughly 3.9% of a sample with about 35,000 clones, about 90% of them seen once. Sequences were derived from blood, sampled from a patient who underwent chemoradiotherapy. The receptors originated from a human donor with HPV-associated anogenital cancer.

The rearrangement uses TRBV18 and TRBJ1-1, with D maybe TRBD1 (5 bases). Germline V gives CDR1 KGHSH, CDR2 LQKENI. CDR3 size: 13 residues. The V end lost 6 bases, the J end lost 3 bases, and 11 bases lay between the germline ends. The CDR3 loop reads CASSLDIYTEAFF. The CDR3 DNA reads TGTGCCAGCTCTCTGGACATCTACACTGAAGCTTTCTTT.

The chain recombines TRBV5-1 with TRBJ2-2; 9 bases fit TRBD1. V was pared by 0 bases and J by 4 bases, with 1 base of the junction left unmatched. Germline V gene data show CDR1 as SGHRS and CDR2 as YFSETQ. CDR3 size: 15 residues. The CDR3 sequence: CASSLVQGATGELFF. Written as DNA, the CDR3 is TGCGCCAGCAGCTTGGTACAGGGGGCCACCGGGGAGCTGTTTTTT.

This clone was found once. The rearrangement uses TRBV10-2 and TRBJ2-5, with a tentative D call TRBD2 (7 bases). CDR1 and CDR2 (germline): WSHSY, SAAADI. V lost 6 bases and J lost 5, with 22 bases in between. This CDR3 contains 16 residues. CDR3 in amino acids: CASSWGGRTKGETQYF. CDR3 in DNA: TGCGCCAGCAGCTGGGGGGGGCGAACTAAAGGGGAGACCCAGTACTTC.

This clone has a single count. The genes are TRBV5-1 and TRBJ1-4; perhaps TRBD1 as D (6 bases). This CDR3 comprises 13 residues. Germline loops: CDR1 SGHRS, CDR2 YFSETQ. V dropped 6 bases and J dropped 4 bases, with 10 bases sitting between them. Here the CDR3 DNA reads TGCGCCAGCAAAAGGGGGAATAATGAAAAACTGTTTTTT. Protein product: CASKRGNNEKLFF.

V usage is TRBV5-1 and J usage is TRBJ2-3; D ambiguous. Germline V gene data show CDR1 as SGHRS and CDR2 as YFSETQ. V was trimmed by 5 bases and J by 0 bases, leaving 16 bases between them. The CDR3 sequence is 16 residues long. Here the CDR3 reads CASRPEDAPSTDTQYF. The CDR3 region has the DNA TGCGCCAGCAGACCAGAAGACGCACCGAGCACAGATACGCAGTATTTT.

V gene TRBV7-2 combines with J gene TRBJ2-3, with D hard to call. Germline CDR1 and CDR2: SGHTA and FQGNSA. The CDR3 is 15 residues long. V lost 1 base, J lost 0 bases, and 8 bases lay in between. The CDR3 coding sequence is TGTGCCAGCAGCTTAGACTTCGGTAGCACAGATACGCAGTATTTT. This gives the protein CASSLDFGSTDTQYF.

This rearrangement joins TRBV7-9 to TRBJ1-2, with TRBD1 matching 10 bases. The germline CDR1 and CDR2 sequences are SEHNR and FQNEAQ (reference sequence). CDR3 size: 14 residues. The V segment lost 5 bases and the J segment 6 bases; nucleotides outside the gene matches: 6. CDR3 DNA: TGTGCCAGCAGCGATTCCGGGACAGGGGATGGCTACACCTTC. It yields the protein CASSDSGTGDGYTF.

This chain joins TRBV6-1 and TRBJ2-7, with D possibly matching TRBD1 (5 bases). Germline V gives CDR1 MNHNS, CDR2 SASEGT. Trimming removed 1 base from V and 6 bases from J, with 7 bases in between. The CDR3 runs 12 residues. CDR3 DNA: TGTGCCAGCAGTGAAGGACAGATCGAGCAGTACTTC. This translates into CASSEGQIEQYF.

The chain's CDR3 is CASSSRPFGGGPVNTGELFF. CDR3 sequence (DNA): TGTGCCAGTAGTTCCCGCCCGTTCGGCGGGGGGCCGGTGAACACCGGGGAGCTGTTTTTT. The V call is TRBV19, the J call TRBJ2-2, with TRBD2 matching over 8 bases. J gave up 1 base and V 5 bases, and 18 bases lay outside the gene matches. The CDR3 contains 20 residues. Germline V lookup: CDR1 LNHDA, CDR2 SQIVND (reference sequence).

This clone showed up just once. The chain's CDR3 is CASSLEGLSRGAQYF. For the CDR3, the DNA is TGCGCCAGCAGCTTGGAGGGACTTTCTCGTGGTGCGCAGTATTTT. The chain carries TRBV5-1 and TRBJ2-3, with a tentative D call TRBD2 (6 bases). V lost 0 bases and J lost 10, with 18 bases in between. The CDR3 consists of 15 residues. From germline, CDR1 is SGHRS and CDR2 YFSETQ.

This rearrangement joins TRBV4-1 to TRBJ2-6; D gene uncertain. There are 17 residues in the CDR3. Trimming left V 0 bases short and J 0 bases short, with 9 bases between. CDR1 and CDR2 from the germline V gene are MGHRA and YSYEKL. CDR3 amino acids: CASSQESAVSGANVLTF. The DNA for the CDR3 is TGCGCCAGCAGCCAAGAGTCCGCGGTCTCTGGGGCCAACGTCCTGACTTTC.

The chain joins TRBV5-4 to TRBJ2-5; 9 positions match TRBD2. Gene TRBJ2-7 matches the end of the DNA better, so the J call may be wrong. Germline CDR1 is SGHNT and CDR2 is YYREEE (reference sequence). This CDR3 is built from 15 residues. In DNA, the CDR3 is TGTGCCAGCAGCAGCGCCGGGACTAGCTACTACGAGCAGTACTTC. Residues: CASSSAGTSYYEQYF.

The chain joins TRBV6-5 to TRBJ2-1; 7 bases fit TRBD1. Germline loops: CDR1 MNHEY, CDR2 SVGAGI. The CDR3 is 14 residues long. Trimming removed 2 bases from V and 9 bases from J; junction bases left unmatched: 7. The CDR3: CASSYLQGSAEQFF. The CDR3 DNA is TGTGCCAGCAGTTACCTACAGGGGTCTGCTGAGCAGTTCTTC.

V is TRBV11-3 and J is TRBJ2-5; the D gene is possibly TRBD2 (6 bases). Germline V CDR1 and CDR2: SGHNT, YENEEA. With 1 base removed from V and 3 bases from J, the gap between germline ends came to 12 bases. The CDR3 consists of 15 residues. CDR3 sequence reads: CASSLGRGLKETQYF. The CDR3 region has the DNA TGTGCCAGCAGCTTAGGCAGAGGACTAAAAGAGACCCAGTACTTC.

This chain links TRBV5-4 with TRBJ2-1, with D perhaps TRBD1 or TRBD2 (5 bases each). The length of the CDR3 is 15 residues. Between the trimmed V and J ends, which lost 0 bases and 4 bases, there was a span of 11 bases. Germline values: CDR1 SGHNT, CDR2 YYREEE (reference sequence). CDR3 loop: CASSLDGAFYNEQFF. The CDR3 nucleotides are TGTGCCAGCAGCTTGGACGGGGCATTTTACAATGAGCAGTTCTTC.

This sequence joins TRBV6-5 and TRBJ1-4, with TRBD1 identical over 9 bases. The CDR3 is 14 residues long. V lost 6 bases and J lost 6; bases outside the gene matches: 5. CDR1 is MNHEY and CDR2 is SVGAGI in the germline V gene. CDR3 DNA: TGTGCCAGCAGACCGGGACAGGGCTATGAAAAACTGTTTTTT. It specifies CASRPGQGYEKLFF.

This clone has a single count. This chain connects TRBV27 to TRBJ2-7, with D possibly TRBD1 on 6 matching bases. Trimming stripped 6 bases from V and 3 bases from J, with 12 bases between. The CDR3 extends over 13 amino acids. CDR1 MNHEY and CDR2 SMNVEV come from the germline V gene (reference sequence). CDR3 DNA sequence: TGTGCCAGCAGCGATACGACAGGCTACGAGCAGTACTTC. This gives the protein CASSDTTGYEQYF.

The chain couples TRBV27 to TRBJ1-6; D is undetermined. The CDR3 contains 14 residues. CDR1 MNHEY and CDR2 SMNVEV come from the germline V gene (reference sequence). Trimming pared 6 bases from V and 3 bases from J, leaving 9 bases between. CDR3 sequence: CASREIYYNSPLHF. The CDR3 DNA reads TGTGCCAGCAGGGAGATATACTATAATTCACCCCTCCACTTT.

The chain combines TRBV9 with TRBJ2-7; D possibly corresponds to TRBD2 (7 bases). The CDR3 extends over 16 amino acids. Germline V gene lookup returns CDR1 SGDLS and CDR2 YYNGEE. The V gene lost 0 bases and the J gene lost 5 bases, with 18 bases spanning the gap. The CDR3 is CASSVAGGAGRDEQYF. The DNA of the CDR3 is TGTGCCAGCAGCGTAGCTGGGGGGGCAGGTCGGGACGAGCAGTACTTC.

DNA of the CDR3: TGTGCCAGCAGCTTAGGACTGAACACTGAAGCTTTCTTT. This gives the protein CASSLGLNTEAFF. The V call is TRBV11-2, the J call TRBJ1-1, with D hard to call. Trimming removed 1 base from V and 0 bases from J, with 3 bases in between. Germline CDR1 is SGHAT and CDR2 is FQNNGV. The length of the CDR3 is 13 residues.

The genes are TRBV20-1 and TRBJ2-7, with unresolved D. The CDR3 sequence is 11 residues long. Looked up from germline, CDR1 is DFQATT and CDR2 is SNEGSKA (reference sequence). Trimming took off 1 base at V and 4 bases at J, with 5 bases between the two ends. This CDR3 is CSARADYEQYF. In nucleotides, the CDR3 is TGCAGTGCTAGAGCGGATTACGAGCAGTACTTC.

The chain carries TRBV29-1 and TRBJ1-1; D is undetermined. The CDR3 is 14 residues long. The V gene lost 5 bases and the J gene lost 1 base, with 14 bases spanning the gap. CDR1 SQVTM and CDR2 ANQGSEA come from the germline V gene. CDR3 sequence reads: CSVCAAAPNTEAFF. The CDR3 DNA is TGCAGCGTTTGCGCCGCAGCCCCGAACACTGAAGCTTTCTTT.

The rearrangement links TRBV15 to TRBJ1-2; 10 bases fit TRBD1. After removal of 3 bases from V and 5 bases from J, the junction contained 9 bases not matched to a gene. The germline CDR1 and CDR2 sequences are LNHNV and YYDKDF (reference sequence). The CDR3 is 16 amino acids. The CDR3 loop reads CATSRTGGEGGYGYTF. In DNA form, the CDR3 reads TGTGCCACCAGCAGGACAGGGGGCGAGGGTGGTTATGGCTACACCTTC.

The chain carries TRBV6-5 and TRBJ2-1; 13 bases map to TRBD2. V was pared by 7 bases and J by 10 bases, with 10 bases of the junction left unmatched. The CDR3 length is 15 residues. The germline V gene encodes CDR1 MNHEY and CDR2 SVGAGI. CDR3 DNA sequence: TGTGCCAGCACCCCCACTAGCGGGGGGGCCAGGGAGCAGTTCTTC. This gives the protein CASTPTSGGAREQFF.

The J gene is TRBJ1-6, the V gene TRBV7-2; 7 positions agree with TRBD1. The CDR3 loop spans 12 amino acids. Looked up from germline, CDR1 is SGHTA and CDR2 is FQGNSA. With V trimmed by 8 bases and J by 11 bases, 6 bases remained unmatched. This CDR3 is CASAAGGPPLHF. The CDR3 nucleotides are TGTGCCAGCGCGGCAGGGGGTCCACCCCTCCACTTT.

The chain recombines TRBV4-3 with TRBJ1-3, with a possible D match to TRBD1 (5 bases). Germline CDR1 and CDR2: LGHNA and YSLEER. Trimming left V 1 base short and J 1 base short, with 11 bases between. The CDR3 sequence is 16 residues long. The CDR3 coding sequence is TGCGCCAGCAGCCAAGGGTTGAGGGGTTCTGGAAACACCATATATTTT. It yields the protein CASSQGLRGSGNTIYF.

The rearrangement uses TRBV6-5 and TRBJ2-2; D gene uncertain. V was cut by 1 base and J by 1 base, with 1 base left in between. The CDR3 runs 13 residues. The germline V gene has CDR1 MNHEY and CDR2 SVGAGI. As DNA, the CDR3 is TGTGCCAGCAGTTACTGGAACACCGGGGAGCTGTTTTTT. This gives the protein CASSYWNTGELFF.

In this sample, this clone turned up a few times. The chain combines TRBV5-1 with TRBJ2-2, with TRBD2 identical over 11 bases. The CDR3 totals 16 residues. Unmatched junction bases numbered 2, after V lost 0 bases and J lost 4 bases. Germline V gene data show CDR1 as SGHRS and CDR2 as YFSETQ. The CDR3 is CASSLGLAGSTGELFF. The CDR3 region has the DNA TGCGCCAGCAGCTTGGGACTAGCGGGGTCCACCGGGGAGCTGTTTTTT.

V is TRBV5-1 and J is TRBJ2-1; TRBD2 matches 10 bases. Germline values: CDR1 SGHRS, CDR2 YFSETQ. The CDR3 is made up of 15 amino acids. V lost 4 bases and J lost 9; bases outside the gene matches: 10. The CDR3 DNA sequence: TGCGCCAGCAGCCTAACTAGCGGGGCAACTTCTGAGCAGTTCTTC. Translation gives CASSLTSGATSEQFF.

The chain joins TRBV4-2 to TRBJ2-5, with a possible D match to TRBD2 (7 bases). The CDR3 consists of 16 residues. The germline V gene has CDR1 LGHNA and CDR2 YNFKEQ. Trimming removed 1 base at V and 4 bases at J, with 16 bases between. The CDR3 sequence is CASSQVLGGGGETQYF. CDR3 sequence (DNA): TGTGCCAGCAGCCAAGTACTAGGGGGGGGCGGAGAGACCCAGTACTTC.